This T cell receptor (beta chain) was sequenced in a study of T-cell reconstitution after alpha-beta-depleted transplantation in children. TCRbeta library preparation incorporated unique molecular identifiers. TCRdb fed the PCR reads into MiXCR, producing one record per CDR3 protein. The sample has some 240,000 distinct CDR3 sequences, 12% seen once; the top ten hold about 2.6%. The V gene lost 4 bases and the J gene lost 0 bases, with 16 bases spanning the gap. This CDR3 has 16 amino acids. Germline V gives CDR1 SGHDT, CDR2 YYEEEE. Sequenced here: PBMCs from the stem cell graft donor, sampled from the stem cell graft. The receptor was derived from a human donor who donated a stem cell graft to a child with acute lymphoblastic leukemia. This chain links TRBV5-6 with TRBJ1-2, with D uncertain. The CDR3 loop is CASSEGGRGSNYGYTF. In nucleotides, the CDR3 is TGTGCCAGCAGCGAGGGAGGGCGTGGATCTAACTATGGCTACACCTTC. Supplemented by reference TRBV5-6 and TRBJ1-2, the full variable domain reads DAGVTQSPTHLIKTRGQQVTLRCSPKSGHDTVSWYQQALGQGPQFIFQYYEEEERQRGNFPDRFSGHQFPNYSSELNVNALLLGDSALYLCASSEGGRGSNYGYTFGSGTRLTVV.